This record concerns one T cell receptor (beta chain) sequence. Its antigen is not known. Germline CDR1 SGHTA, CDR2 FQGTGA. This CDR3 comprises 13 residues. Deletions cut 5 bases from V and 4 bases from J, with 11 bases between. The sample comes from a study of T-cell reconstitution after alpha-beta-depleted transplantation in children. Unique molecular identifiers tagged the TCRbeta library. One entry per CDR3 protein results from TCRdb running MiXCR on the PCR reads. The sample records 400,000 to 450,000 distinct CDR3 sequences, roughly 44% being singletons. Study-wide results and caveats: As was reported, about two months after transplant, alpha-beta T cells came from several hundred expanded graft clones. At day 60, the high TCRbeta diversity found in some patients originated from recipient T cells and thymic progenitors that had survived. Among T cells one year after transplant, newly produced cells accounted for most counts and diversity.

Sample: PBMCs, taken before TCRalphabeta/CD19-depleted stem cell transplant. This clonotype originated in a girl aged 2 to 9 with aplastic anemia, due to receive a stem cell transplant. The V gene is TRBV7-3, the J gene TRBJ1-1; no firm D call. The CDR3 sequence: CASSTASGTEAFF. The CDR3 bases are TGTGCCAGCAGCACAGCATCGGGCACTGAAGCTTTCTTT.